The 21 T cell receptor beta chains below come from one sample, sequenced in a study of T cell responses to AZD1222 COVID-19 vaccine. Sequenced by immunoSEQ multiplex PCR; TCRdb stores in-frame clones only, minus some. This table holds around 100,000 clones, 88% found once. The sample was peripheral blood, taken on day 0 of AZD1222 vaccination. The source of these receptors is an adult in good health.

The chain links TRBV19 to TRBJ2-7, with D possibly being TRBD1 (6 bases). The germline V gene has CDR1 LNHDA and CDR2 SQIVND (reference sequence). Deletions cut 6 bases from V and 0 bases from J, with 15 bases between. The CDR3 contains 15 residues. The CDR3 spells CASRPMGDNSYEQYF. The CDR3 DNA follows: TGTGCCAGTAGACCGATGGGGGACAACTCCTACGAGCAGTACTTC.

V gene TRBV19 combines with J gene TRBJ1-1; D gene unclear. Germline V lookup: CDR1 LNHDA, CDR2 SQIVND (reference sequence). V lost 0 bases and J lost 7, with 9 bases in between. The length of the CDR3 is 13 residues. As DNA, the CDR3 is TGTGCCAGTAGTATAGATCGACGGAGTGAAGCTTTCTTT. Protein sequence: CASSIDRRSEAFF.

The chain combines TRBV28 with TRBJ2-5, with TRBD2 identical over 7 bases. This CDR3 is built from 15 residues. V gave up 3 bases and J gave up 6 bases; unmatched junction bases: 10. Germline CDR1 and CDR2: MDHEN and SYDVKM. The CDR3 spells CASSFGGSAGKTQYF. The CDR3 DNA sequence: TGTGCCAGCAGTTTCGGCGGGAGTGCAGGGAAGACCCAGTACTTC.

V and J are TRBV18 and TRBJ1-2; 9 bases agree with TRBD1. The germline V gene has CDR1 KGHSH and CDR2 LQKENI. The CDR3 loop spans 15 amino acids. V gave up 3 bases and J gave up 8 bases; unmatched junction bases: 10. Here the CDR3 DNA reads TGTGCCAGCTCACCGGGTACAGGGGGCGCGAAAGGCTACACCTTC. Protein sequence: CASSPGTGGAKGYTF.

The CDR3 region has the DNA TGTGCCAGCAGCCAAGAAGACAGGGGGATCGGCTACACCTTC. This translates into CASSQEDRGIGYTF. The gene calls are TRBV3-1 (or the pseudogene TRBV3-2) and TRBJ1-2; 9 bases fit TRBD1. This CDR3 is built from 14 residues. The V gene end was trimmed by 0 bases and the J gene end by 8 bases; junction bases not matched to a gene: 4. Germline V CDR1 and CDR2: LGHDT, YNNKEL (reference sequence).

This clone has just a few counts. The CDR3 region is CASSLGRGVETQYF. The CDR3 DNA reads TGTGCCAGCAGCTTAGGCAGGGGGGTTGAGACCCAGTACTTC. J is TRBJ2-5 and V is TRBV13; perhaps TRBD1 as D (7 bases). The CDR3 has 14 residues. In germline, CDR1 is PRHDT, CDR2 FYEKMQ (reference sequence). Trimming cost V 0 bases and J 5 bases, with 10 bases left between them.

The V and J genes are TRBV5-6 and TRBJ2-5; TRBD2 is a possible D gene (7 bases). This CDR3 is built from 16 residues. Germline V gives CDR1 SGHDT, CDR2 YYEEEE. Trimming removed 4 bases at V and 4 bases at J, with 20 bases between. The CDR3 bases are TGTGCCAGCAGCACCGGGGGCGGGGGTTTCCGAGAGACCCAGTACTTC. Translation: CASSTGGGGFRETQYF.

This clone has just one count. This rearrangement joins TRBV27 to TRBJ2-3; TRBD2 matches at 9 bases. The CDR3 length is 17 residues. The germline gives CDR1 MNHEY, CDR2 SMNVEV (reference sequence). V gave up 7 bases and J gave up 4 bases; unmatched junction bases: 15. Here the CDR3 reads CASKVPLGSGSADTQYF. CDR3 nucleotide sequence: TGTGCCAGCAAAGTCCCGCTTGGTAGCGGGAGCGCAGATACGCAGTATTTT.

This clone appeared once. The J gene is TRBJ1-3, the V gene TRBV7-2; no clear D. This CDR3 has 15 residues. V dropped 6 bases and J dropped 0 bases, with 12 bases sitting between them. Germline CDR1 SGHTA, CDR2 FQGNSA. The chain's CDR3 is CASRQDRNSGNTIYF. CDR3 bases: TGTGCCAGCAGGCAGGACCGAAACTCTGGAAACACCATATATTTT.

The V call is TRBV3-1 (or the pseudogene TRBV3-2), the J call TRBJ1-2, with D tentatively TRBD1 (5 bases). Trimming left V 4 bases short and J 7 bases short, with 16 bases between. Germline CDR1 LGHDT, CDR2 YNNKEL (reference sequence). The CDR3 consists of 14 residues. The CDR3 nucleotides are TGTGCCAGCAGCCTATTAGGGACGGGGTCTGGCTACACCTTC. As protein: CASSLLGTGSGYTF.

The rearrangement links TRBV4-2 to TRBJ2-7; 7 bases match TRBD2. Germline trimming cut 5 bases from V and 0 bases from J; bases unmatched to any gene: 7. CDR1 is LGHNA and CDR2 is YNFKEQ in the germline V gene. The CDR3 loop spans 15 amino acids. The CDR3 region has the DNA TGTGCCAGCAGCGATGGACTAGGAAGCTCCTACGAGCAGTACTTC. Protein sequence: CASSDGLGSSYEQYF.

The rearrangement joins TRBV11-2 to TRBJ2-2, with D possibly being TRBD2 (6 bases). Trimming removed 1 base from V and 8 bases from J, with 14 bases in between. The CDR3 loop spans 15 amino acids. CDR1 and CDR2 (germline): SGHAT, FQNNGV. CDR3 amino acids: CASSLAQTSPGELFF. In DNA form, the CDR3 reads TGTGCCAGCAGCTTAGCGCAAACTAGCCCAGGGGAGCTGTTTTTT.

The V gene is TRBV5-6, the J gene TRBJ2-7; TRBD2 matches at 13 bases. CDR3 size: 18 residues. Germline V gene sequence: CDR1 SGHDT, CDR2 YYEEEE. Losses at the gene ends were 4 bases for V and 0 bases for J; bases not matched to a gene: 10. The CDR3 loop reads CASSGTGLAGTISYEQYF. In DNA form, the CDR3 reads TGTGCCAGCAGCGGAACGGGACTAGCGGGGACCATCTCCTACGAGCAGTACTTC.

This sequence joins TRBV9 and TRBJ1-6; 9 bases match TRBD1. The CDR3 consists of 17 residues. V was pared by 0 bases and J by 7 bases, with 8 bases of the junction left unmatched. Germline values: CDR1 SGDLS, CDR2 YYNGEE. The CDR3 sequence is CASSVVVLGQGNSPLHF. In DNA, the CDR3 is TGTGCCAGCAGCGTAGTCGTTTTAGGACAGGGGAATTCACCCCTCCACTTT.

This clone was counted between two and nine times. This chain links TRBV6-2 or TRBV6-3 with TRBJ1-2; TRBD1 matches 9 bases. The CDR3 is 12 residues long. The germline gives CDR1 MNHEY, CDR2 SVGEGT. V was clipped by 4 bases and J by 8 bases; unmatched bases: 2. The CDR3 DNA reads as TGTGCCAGCAGTTTCGGGACAGGGGGCTACACCTTC. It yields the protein CASSFGTGGYTF.

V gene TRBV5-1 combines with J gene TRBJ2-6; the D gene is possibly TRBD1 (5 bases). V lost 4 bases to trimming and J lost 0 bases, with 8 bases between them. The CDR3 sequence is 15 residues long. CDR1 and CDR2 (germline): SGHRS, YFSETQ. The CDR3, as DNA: TGCGCCAGCAGCCTGACAGTCTCTGGGGCCAACGTCCTGACTTTC. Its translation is CASSLTVSGANVLTF. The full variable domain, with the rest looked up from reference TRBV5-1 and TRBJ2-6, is KAGVTQTPRYLIKTRGQQVTLSCSPISGHRSVSWYQQTPGQGLQFLFEYFSETQRNKGNFPGRFSGRQFSNSRSEMNVSTLELGDSALYLCASSLTVSGANVLTFGAGSRLTVL.

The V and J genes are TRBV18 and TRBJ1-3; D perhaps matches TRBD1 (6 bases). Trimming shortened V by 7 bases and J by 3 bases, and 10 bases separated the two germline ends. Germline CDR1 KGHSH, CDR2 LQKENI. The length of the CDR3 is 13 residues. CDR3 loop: CASLQGFGNTIYF. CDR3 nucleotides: TGTGCCAGCTTACAGGGCTTTGGAAACACCATATATTTT.

The CDR3 protein is CASSLRGSRMETQYF. CDR3 bases: TGTGCCAGCAGCCTTCGAGGTTCTAGAATGGAGACCCAGTACTTC. The rearrangement joins TRBV11-2 to TRBJ2-5; no clear D. Germline V gives CDR1 SGHAT, CDR2 FQNNGV. The CDR3 has 15 residues. V shed 5 bases and J shed 5 bases, with 18 bases lying between them.

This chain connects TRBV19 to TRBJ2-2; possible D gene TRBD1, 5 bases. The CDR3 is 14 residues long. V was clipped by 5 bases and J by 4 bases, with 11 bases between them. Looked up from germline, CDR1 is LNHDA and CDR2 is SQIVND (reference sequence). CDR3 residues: CASSWGPGTGELFF. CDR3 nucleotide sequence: TGTGCCAGTAGTTGGGGCCCGGGCACCGGGGAGCTGTTTTTT.

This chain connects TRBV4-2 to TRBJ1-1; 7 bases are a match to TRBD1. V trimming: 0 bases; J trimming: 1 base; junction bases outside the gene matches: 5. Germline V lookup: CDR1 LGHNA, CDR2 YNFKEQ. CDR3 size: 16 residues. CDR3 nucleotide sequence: TGTGCCAGCAGCCAAGATCTAGGGGGCGGGAACACTGAAGCTTTCTTT. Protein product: CASSQDLGGGNTEAFF.

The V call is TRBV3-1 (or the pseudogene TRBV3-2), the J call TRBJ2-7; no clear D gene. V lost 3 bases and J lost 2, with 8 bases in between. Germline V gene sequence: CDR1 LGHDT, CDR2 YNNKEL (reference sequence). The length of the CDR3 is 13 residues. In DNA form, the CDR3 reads TGTGCCAGCAGCCACGAAGGGACCTACGAGCAGTACTTC. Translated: CASSHEGTYEQYF.